The 25 T cell receptor beta chains presented below share a single source sample, sequenced in a study of control samples from healthy donors and cancer patients. Clones were sequenced by immunoSEQ multiplex PCR, and TCRdb holds only the in-frame ones, with some missing. The table has 150,000 to 200,000 clones, 94% seen once. Sequencing input: blood. These TCRs come from a woman under 30 in good health.

This chain connects TRBV11-2 to TRBJ2-2, with D perhaps matching TRBD2 (6 bases). V was clipped by 3 bases and J by 0 bases, with 11 bases between them. The CDR3 runs 16 residues. Per the germline V gene, CDR1 is SGHAT and CDR2 is FQNNGV. This CDR3 reads CASSLKRVPNTGELFF. The CDR3 nucleotides read TGTGCCAGCAGCTTGAAGCGGGTCCCGAACACCGGGGAGCTGTTTTTT.

The gene calls are TRBV4-2 and TRBJ1-4, with 11 bases identical to TRBD1. The CDR3 totals 15 residues. The J segment lost 6 bases and the V segment lost 2 bases, leaving 2 bases of the junction unmatched. Germline CDR1 LGHNA, CDR2 YNFKEQ. The DNA of the CDR3 is TGTGCCAGCAGCCAACCGGGACAGGGGGATGAAAAACTGTTTTTT. Translation: CASSQPGQGDEKLFF.

This rearrangement joins TRBV19 to TRBJ2-7; 9 bases align to TRBD1. J gave up 11 bases and V 6 bases, and 14 bases lay outside the gene matches. Per the germline V gene, CDR1 is LNHDA and CDR2 is SQIVND (reference sequence). The CDR3 is 14 amino acids. The CDR3 reads CASRSTGTGLSEYF. CDR3 nucleotide sequence: TGTGCCAGTAGGTCGACCGGGACAGGGCTTTCTGAGTACTTC.

The chain recombines TRBV6-2 or TRBV6-3 with TRBJ2-4; D gene uncertain. Germline lookup yields CDR1 MNHEY and CDR2 SVGEGT. Trimming removed 6 bases from V and 6 bases from J, with 12 bases in between. This CDR3 comprises 13 residues. In nucleotides, the CDR3 is TGTGCCAGCAGCCCGTTTGAACTAAACATTCAGTACTTC. It encodes CASSPFELNIQYF.

The V call is TRBV2, the J call TRBJ1-5; D not certain. Trimming took off 2 bases at V and 15 bases at J, with 14 bases between the two ends. Germline CDR1 reads SNHLY; CDR2 reads FYNNEI. The CDR3 contains 12 residues. CDR3 coding DNA: TGTGCCAGCAGTGAATCGGGCAGTTGGCGGCATTTT. Translated, it gives CASSESGSWRHF.

J is TRBJ1-2 and V is TRBV6-5; tentative D call: TRBD1 (6 bases). Deletions cut 6 bases from V and 8 bases from J, with 13 bases between. Per germline, CDR1 MNHEY and CDR2 SVGAGI. The CDR3 runs to 12 residues. CDR3 nucleotide sequence: TGTGCCAGCAGAACCGGGGGGGGCGGCTACACCTTC. It specifies CASRTGGGGYTF.

This clone was detected once. The chain employs TRBV19 and TRBJ2-3, with 9 nucleotides matching TRBD1. The V gene end was trimmed by 6 bases and the J gene end by 3 bases; junction bases not matched to a gene: 4. Germline lookup yields CDR1 LNHDA and CDR2 SQIVND (reference sequence). The CDR3 runs 14 residues. The CDR3 DNA reads TGTGCCAGTAGCCGGGACAGGGAAACAGATACGCAGTATTTT. Translation: CASSRDRETDTQYF. The variable domain in full, completed from reference TRBV19 and TRBJ2-3, reads DGGITQSPKYLFRKEGQNVTLSCEQNLNHDAMYWYRQDPGQGLRLIYYSQIVNDFQKGDIAEGYSVSREKKESFPLTVTSAQKNPTAFYLCASSRDRETDTQYFGPGTRLTVL.

The chain recombines TRBV5-1 with TRBJ1-1; D not certain. This CDR3 has 14 amino acids. V was trimmed by 0 bases and J by 3 bases, leaving 9 bases between them. Germline CDR1 reads SGHRS; CDR2 reads YFSETQ. DNA for the CDR3: TGCGCCAGCAGCTTGGGGGCGCGATACACTGAAGCTTTCTTT. Its translation: CASSLGARYTEAFF.

The CDR3 sequence: CASSLGHGWGEQFF. The CDR3 nucleotides read TGTGCCAGCAGCTTAGGCCACGGGTGGGGTGAGCAGTTCTTC. The chain joins TRBV13 to TRBJ2-1; D is unresolved. From germline, CDR1 is PRHDT and CDR2 FYEKMQ (reference sequence). This CDR3 region has 14 residues. V lost 0 bases and J 9 bases, leaving 12 bases between the germline ends.

The chain carries TRBV10-3 and TRBJ1-1, with D possibly TRBD1 on 6 matching bases. Germline lookup yields CDR1 ENHRY and CDR2 SYGVKD. This CDR3 region has 15 residues. The ends were cut back, 0 bases at V and 2 bases at J, with 10 bases in the middle. CDR3 DNA sequence: TGTGCCATCAGTGAGTCTGTAGGGGGTAACACTGAAGCTTTCTTT. The encoded protein is CAISESVGGNTEAFF.

V and J are TRBV5-4 and TRBJ1-2, with D tentatively TRBD1 (6 bases). Germline loops: CDR1 SGHNT, CDR2 YYREEE (reference sequence). Trimming shortened V by 0 bases and J by 6 bases, and 9 bases separated the two germline ends. This CDR3 has 13 residues. CDR3 sequence: CASSLDRVDGYTF. DNA of the CDR3: TGTGCCAGCAGCTTGGACAGGGTGGATGGCTACACCTTC.

The V call is TRBV10-3, the J call TRBJ1-1; D remains ambiguous. Germline CDR1 reads ENHRY; CDR2 reads SYGVKD. The CDR3 totals 12 residues. Trimming shortened V by 4 bases and J by 1 base, and 4 bases separated the two germline ends. CDR3 residues: CAISGPNTEAFF. The CDR3 DNA reads TGTGCCATCAGTGGGCCGAACACTGAAGCTTTCTTT.

This clone appeared a few times. The genes are TRBV6-6 and TRBJ1-1, with 9 bases aligning to TRBD1. The ends lost 6 bases at V and 12 bases at J; junction bases unmatched: 11. Per germline, CDR1 MNHNY and CDR2 SVGAGI (reference sequence). The CDR3 extends over 13 amino acids. CDR3 nucleotide sequence: TGTGCCAGCAGGGCGGACAGGGGATTAAGAACTTTCTTT. Protein sequence: CASRADRGLRTFF.

This sequence joins TRBV6-6 and TRBJ2-7; D might be TRBD1 (5 bases). Germline CDR1 reads MNHNY; CDR2 reads SVGAGI (reference sequence). Trimming cost V 5 bases and J 4 bases, with 9 bases left between them. The CDR3 length is 12 residues. The CDR3 DNA is TGTGCCAGCAGTGCAGCAGGGTACGAGCAGTACTTC. Translation gives CASSAAGYEQYF.

CDR3 amino acids: CASSGRQAKSLNDGYTF. Here the CDR3 DNA reads TGTGCCAGCAGCGGACGACAGGCGAAATCCCTTAATGATGGCTACACCTTC. The V and J genes are TRBV9 and TRBJ1-2, with D possibly being TRBD1 (6 bases). Germline CDR1 is SGDLS and CDR2 is YYNGEE. Trimming pared 3 bases from V and 6 bases from J, leaving 24 bases between. The CDR3 consists of 17 residues.

This clone was seen once. The chain has TRBV9 and TRBJ2-1; D is uncertain. The CDR3 extends over 17 amino acids. V was trimmed by 4 bases and J by 2 bases, leaving 19 bases between them. From germline, CDR1 is SGDLS and CDR2 YYNGEE. CDR3: CASSSIGHFSTYNEQFF. Written as DNA, the CDR3 is TGTGCCAGCAGCTCGATAGGGCATTTCAGCACCTACAATGAGCAGTTCTTC.

The chain combines TRBV6-2 or TRBV6-3 with TRBJ2-7, with TRBD1 matching over 10 bases. Looked up from germline, CDR1 is MNHEY and CDR2 is SVGEGT. There are 16 residues in the CDR3. Trimming removed 4 bases from V and 6 bases from J; junction bases left unmatched: 12. DNA for the CDR3: TGTGCCAGCAGTTTCCTACCGGGACAGGGGAAAGTCGAGCAGTACTTC. Its translation: CASSFLPGQGKVEQYF.

CDR3 amino acids: CASSWAGLNNEQFF. The CDR3 nucleotides read TGTGCCAGCAGCTGGGCAGGACTCAACAATGAGCAGTTCTTC. The rearrangement joins TRBV5-5 to TRBJ2-1; perhaps TRBD2 as D (5 bases). The CDR3 is 14 residues long. V lost 3 bases to trimming and J lost 5 bases, with 12 bases between them. The germline gives CDR1 SGHKS, CDR2 YYEKEE (reference sequence).

This chain joins TRBV10-2 and TRBJ1-5; maybe TRBD1 (5 bases). Germline V CDR1 and CDR2: WSHSY, SAAADI. V was shortened by 3 bases and J by 4 bases, with 16 bases between the two germline ends. CDR3 length: 16 residues. The CDR3 here is CASSESSQGRNQPQHF. The CDR3 DNA follows: TGCGCCAGCAGTGAAAGTAGCCAGGGTCGAAATCAGCCCCAGCATTTT.

This chain's CDR3 is CASSLSVGIQETQYF. Written as DNA, the CDR3 is TGTGCCAGCAGCTTGTCGGTAGGGATCCAAGAGACCCAGTACTTC. This chain connects TRBV7-9 to TRBJ2-5, with unresolved D. Germline CDR1 SEHNR, CDR2 FQNEAQ (reference sequence). The germline V and J ends were trimmed by 3 bases and 1 base, with 12 bases remaining between them. The CDR3 sequence is 15 residues long.

DNA of the CDR3: TGTGCCAGCACCGATAGCGGGCTAGGGACCCAGTACTTC. Its protein product is CASTDSGLGTQYF. The gene calls are TRBV6-5 and TRBJ2-5; 7 bases map to TRBD2. Germline-derived CDR1 and CDR2 are MNHEY and SVGAGI. J gave up 7 bases and V 7 bases, and 9 bases lay outside the gene matches. The CDR3 is 13 residues long.

J is TRBJ2-2 and V is TRBV7-8; 7 bases agree with TRBD2. Germline trimming cut 8 bases from V and 7 bases from J; bases unmatched to any gene: 4. Germline lookup yields CDR1 SGHVS and CDR2 FQNEAQ. The CDR3 loop spans 12 amino acids. The CDR3 DNA sequence: TGTGCCAGCGGAAGCGGGGACGGGGAGCTGTTTTTT. Translated, it gives CASGSGDGELFF.

V usage is TRBV28 and J usage is TRBJ1-2, with D possibly matching TRBD1 (6 bases). V was cut by 8 bases and J by 8 bases, with 18 bases left in between. The germline CDR1 and CDR2 sequences are MDHEN and SYDVKM. The CDR3 is 13 residues long. Written as DNA, the CDR3 is TGTGCCAGCCTAACCCCAGGGGTTTGGGGCTACACCTTC. Translating gives CASLTPGVWGYTF.

The V and J genes are TRBV12-3 or TRBV12-4 and TRBJ1-3; D is ambiguous. The CDR3 has 13 residues. The V and J ends lost 1 base and 6 bases respectively, with 7 bases between them. CDR3 bases: TGTGCCAGCAGTTTAGTGGGTCTAAACACCATATATTTT. Protein product: CASSLVGLNTIYF.

The chain recombines TRBV4-1 with TRBJ2-5, with D hard to call. V was cut by 4 bases and J by 5 bases, with 14 bases left in between. CDR3 length: 14 residues. Germline CDR1 and CDR2: MGHRA and YSYEKL. The CDR3 region has the DNA TGCGCCAGCAGCCGGTTCTTGAAGTTGGAGACCCAGTACTTC. Its protein product is CASSRFLKLETQYF.